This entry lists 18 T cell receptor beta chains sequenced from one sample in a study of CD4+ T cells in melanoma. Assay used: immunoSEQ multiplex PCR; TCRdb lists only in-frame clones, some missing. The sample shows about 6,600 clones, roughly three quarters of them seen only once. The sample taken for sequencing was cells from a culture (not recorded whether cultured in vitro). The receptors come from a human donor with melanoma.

CDR3 in amino acids: CATSRGQGNQPQHF. The DNA of the CDR3 is TGTGCCACCAGCAGAGGACAGGGCAATCAGCCCCAGCATTTT. The rearrangement links TRBV15 to TRBJ1-5; D may be TRBD1 (6 bases). Trimming left V 1 base short and J 2 bases short, with 6 bases between. Germline V gene sequence: CDR1 LNHNV, CDR2 YYDKDF (reference sequence). This CDR3 is built from 14 residues.

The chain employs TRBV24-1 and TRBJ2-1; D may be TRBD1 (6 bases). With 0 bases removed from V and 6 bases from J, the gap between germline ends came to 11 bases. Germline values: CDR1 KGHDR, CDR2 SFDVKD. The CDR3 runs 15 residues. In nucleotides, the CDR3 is TGTGCCACCAGTGATTTGGTCCAGGGGATCAATGAGCAGTTCTTC. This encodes CATSDLVQGINEQFF.

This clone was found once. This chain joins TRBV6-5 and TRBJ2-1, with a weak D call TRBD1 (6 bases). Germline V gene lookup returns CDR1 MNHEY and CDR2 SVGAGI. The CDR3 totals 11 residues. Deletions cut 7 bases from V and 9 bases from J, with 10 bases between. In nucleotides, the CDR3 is TGTGCCAGCAACAGGGTGAGTGAGCAGTTCTTC. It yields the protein CASNRVSEQFF.

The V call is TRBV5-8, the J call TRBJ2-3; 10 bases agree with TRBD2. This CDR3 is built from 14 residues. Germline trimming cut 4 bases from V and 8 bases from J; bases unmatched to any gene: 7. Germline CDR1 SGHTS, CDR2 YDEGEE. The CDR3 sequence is CASSGSGGVPTQYF. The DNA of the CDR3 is TGTGCCAGCAGCGGAAGCGGGGGGGTTCCTACGCAGTATTTT. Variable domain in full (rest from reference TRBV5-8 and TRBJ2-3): EAGVTQSPTHLIKTRGQQATLRCSPISGHTSVYWYQQALGLGLQFLLWYDEGEERNRGNFPPRFSGRQFPNYSSELNVNALELEDSALYLCASSGSGGVPTQYFGPGTRLTVL.

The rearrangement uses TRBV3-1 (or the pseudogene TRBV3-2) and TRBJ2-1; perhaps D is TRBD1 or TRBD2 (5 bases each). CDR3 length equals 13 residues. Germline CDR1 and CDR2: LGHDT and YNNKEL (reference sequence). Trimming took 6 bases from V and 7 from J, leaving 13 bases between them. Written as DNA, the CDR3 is TGTGCCAGCAGGGGGGATGGGGCGAATGAGCAGTTCTTC. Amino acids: CASRGDGANEQFF.

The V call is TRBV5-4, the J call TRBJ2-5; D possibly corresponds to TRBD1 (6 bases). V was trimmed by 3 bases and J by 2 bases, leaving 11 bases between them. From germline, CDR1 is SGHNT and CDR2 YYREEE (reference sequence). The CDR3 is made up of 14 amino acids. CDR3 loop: CASSYRDTQETQYF. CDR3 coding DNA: TGTGCCAGCAGCTATCGGGACACTCAAGAGACCCAGTACTTC.

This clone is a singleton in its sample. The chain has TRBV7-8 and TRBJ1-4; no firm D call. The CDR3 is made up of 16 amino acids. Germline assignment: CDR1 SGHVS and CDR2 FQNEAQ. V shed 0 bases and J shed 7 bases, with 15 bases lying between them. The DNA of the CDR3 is TGTGCCAGCAGCTTAGCGGGATCTCGGGGAGGTGAAAAACTGTTTTTT. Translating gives CASSLAGSRGGEKLFF.

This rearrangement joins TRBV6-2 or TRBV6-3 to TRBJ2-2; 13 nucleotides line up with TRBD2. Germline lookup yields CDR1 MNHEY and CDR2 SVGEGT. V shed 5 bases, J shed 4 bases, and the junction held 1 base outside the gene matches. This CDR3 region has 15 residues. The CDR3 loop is CASSGLAGATGELFF. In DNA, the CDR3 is TGTGCCAGCAGTGGACTAGCGGGGGCCACCGGGGAGCTGTTTTTT.

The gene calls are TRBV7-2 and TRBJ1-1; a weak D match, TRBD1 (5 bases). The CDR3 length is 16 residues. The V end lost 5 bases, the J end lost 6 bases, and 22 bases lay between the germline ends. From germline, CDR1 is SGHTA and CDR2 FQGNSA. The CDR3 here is CASSAIIGGSPSEAFF. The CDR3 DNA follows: TGTGCCAGCAGCGCCATTATCGGGGGATCTCCGTCTGAAGCTTTCTTT.

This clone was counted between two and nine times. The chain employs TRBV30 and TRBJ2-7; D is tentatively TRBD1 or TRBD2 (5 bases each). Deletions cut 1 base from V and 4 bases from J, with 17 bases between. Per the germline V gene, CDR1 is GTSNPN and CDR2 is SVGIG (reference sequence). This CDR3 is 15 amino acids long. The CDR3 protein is CAWSGSGRGIYEQYF. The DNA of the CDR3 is TGTGCCTGGAGTGGATCGGGACGGGGTATTTACGAGCAGTACTTC.

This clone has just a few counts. The CDR3 is CASSPTLGLAGFSYEQYF. Here the CDR3 DNA reads TGCGCCAGCAGCCCAACATTAGGACTAGCGGGGTTCTCCTACGAGCAGTACTTC. The chain couples TRBV5-1 to TRBJ2-7, with TRBD2 matching over 12 bases. The CDR3 runs 18 residues. With V trimmed by 4 bases and J by 0 bases, 11 bases remained unmatched. Germline assignment: CDR1 SGHRS and CDR2 YFSETQ.

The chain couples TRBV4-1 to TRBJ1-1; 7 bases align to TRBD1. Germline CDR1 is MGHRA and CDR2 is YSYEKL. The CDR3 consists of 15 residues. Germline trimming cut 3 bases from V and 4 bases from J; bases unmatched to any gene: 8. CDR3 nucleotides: TGCGCCAGCAGCCAGGCTCTCCAGGGGGGCACTGAAGCTTTCTTT. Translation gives CASSQALQGGTEAFF.

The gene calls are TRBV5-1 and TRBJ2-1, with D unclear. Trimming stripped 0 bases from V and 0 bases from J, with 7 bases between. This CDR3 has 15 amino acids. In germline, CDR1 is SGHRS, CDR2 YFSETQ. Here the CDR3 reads CASSLVGDSYNEQFF. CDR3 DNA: TGCGCCAGCAGCTTGGTCGGAGACTCCTACAATGAGCAGTTCTTC.

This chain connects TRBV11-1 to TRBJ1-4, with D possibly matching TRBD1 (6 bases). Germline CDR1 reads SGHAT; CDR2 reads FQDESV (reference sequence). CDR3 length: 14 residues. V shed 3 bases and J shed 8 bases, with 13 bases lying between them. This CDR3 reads CASSFRAGDEKLFF. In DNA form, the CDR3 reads TGTGCCAGCAGCTTCAGGGCAGGGGACGAAAAACTGTTTTTT.

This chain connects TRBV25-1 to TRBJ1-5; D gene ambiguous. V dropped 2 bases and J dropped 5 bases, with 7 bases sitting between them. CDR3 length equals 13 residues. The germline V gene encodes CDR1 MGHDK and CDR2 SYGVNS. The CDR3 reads CASSELGDQPQHF. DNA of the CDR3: TGTGCCAGCAGTGAACTTGGGGATCAGCCCCAGCATTTT.

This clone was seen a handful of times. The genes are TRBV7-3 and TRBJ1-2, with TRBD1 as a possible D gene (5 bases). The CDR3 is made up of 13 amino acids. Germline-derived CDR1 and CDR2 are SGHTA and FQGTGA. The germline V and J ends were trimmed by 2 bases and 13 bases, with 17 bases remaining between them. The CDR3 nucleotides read TGTGCCAGCAGCTTAGACGACAGTACGCCGCTCACCTTC. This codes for CASSLDDSTPLTF.

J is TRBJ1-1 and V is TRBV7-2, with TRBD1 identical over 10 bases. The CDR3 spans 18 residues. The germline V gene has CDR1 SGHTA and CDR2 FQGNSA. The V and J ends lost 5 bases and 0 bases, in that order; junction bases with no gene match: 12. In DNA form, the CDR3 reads TGTGCCAGCAGCCTCCGTGCCGGGACAGGGGATTTGAACACTGAAGCTTTCTTT. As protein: CASSLRAGTGDLNTEAFF.

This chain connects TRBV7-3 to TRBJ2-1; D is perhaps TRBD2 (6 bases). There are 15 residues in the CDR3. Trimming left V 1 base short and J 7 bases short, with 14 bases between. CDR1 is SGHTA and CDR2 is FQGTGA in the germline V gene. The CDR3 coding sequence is TGTGCCAGCAGCTTAATGTCTAGCGTCAGTAATGAGCAGTTCTTC. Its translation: CASSLMSSVSNEQFF.